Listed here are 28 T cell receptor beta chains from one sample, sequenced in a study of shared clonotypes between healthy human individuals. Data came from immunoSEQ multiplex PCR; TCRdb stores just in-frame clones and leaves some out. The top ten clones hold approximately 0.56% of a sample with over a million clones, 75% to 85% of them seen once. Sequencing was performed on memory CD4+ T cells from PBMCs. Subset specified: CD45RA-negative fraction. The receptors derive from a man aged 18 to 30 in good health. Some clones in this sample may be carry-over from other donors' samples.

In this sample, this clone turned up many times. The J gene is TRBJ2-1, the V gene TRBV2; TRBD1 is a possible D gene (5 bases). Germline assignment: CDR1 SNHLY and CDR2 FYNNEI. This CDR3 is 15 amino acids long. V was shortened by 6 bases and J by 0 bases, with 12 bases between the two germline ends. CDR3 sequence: CASSDWGFSYNEQFF. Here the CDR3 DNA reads TGTGCCAGCAGCGACTGGGGCTTCTCCTACAATGAGCAGTTCTTC.

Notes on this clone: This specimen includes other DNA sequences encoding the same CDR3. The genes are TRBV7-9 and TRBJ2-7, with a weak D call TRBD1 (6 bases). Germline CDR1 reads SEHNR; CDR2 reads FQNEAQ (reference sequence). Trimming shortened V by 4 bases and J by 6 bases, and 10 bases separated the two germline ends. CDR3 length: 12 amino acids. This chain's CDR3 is CASSSQGGEQYF. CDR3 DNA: TGTGCCAGCAGCTCACAGGGTGGCGAGCAGTACTTC. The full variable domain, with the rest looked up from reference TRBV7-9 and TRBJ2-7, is DTGVSQNPRHKITKRGQNVTFRCDPISEHNRLYWYRQTLGQGPEFLTYFQNEAQLEKSRLLSDRFSAERPKGSFSTLEIQRTEQGDSAMYLCASSSQGGEQYFGPGTRLTVT.

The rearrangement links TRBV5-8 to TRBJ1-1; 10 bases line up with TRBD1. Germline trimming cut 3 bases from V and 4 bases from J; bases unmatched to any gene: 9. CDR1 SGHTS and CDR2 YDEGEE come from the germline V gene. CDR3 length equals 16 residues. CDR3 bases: TGTGCCAGCAGCTCACCGACAGGGGGCCGTGGCACTGAAGCTTTCTTT. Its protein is CASSSPTGGRGTEAFF.

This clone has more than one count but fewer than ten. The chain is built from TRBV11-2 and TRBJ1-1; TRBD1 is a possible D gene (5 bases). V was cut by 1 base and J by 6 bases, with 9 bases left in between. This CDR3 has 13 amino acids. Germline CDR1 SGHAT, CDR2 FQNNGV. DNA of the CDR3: TGTGCCAGCAGCTTAGGAGCGGGGGCTGAAGCTTTCTTT. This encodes CASSLGAGAEAFF.

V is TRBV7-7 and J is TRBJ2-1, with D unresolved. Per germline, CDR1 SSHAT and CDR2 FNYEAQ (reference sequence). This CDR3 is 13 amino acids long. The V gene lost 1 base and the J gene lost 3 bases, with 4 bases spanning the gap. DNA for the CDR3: TGTGCCAGCAGCTTAGGCAGCTACAATGAGCAGTTCTTC. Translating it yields CASSLGSYNEQFF.

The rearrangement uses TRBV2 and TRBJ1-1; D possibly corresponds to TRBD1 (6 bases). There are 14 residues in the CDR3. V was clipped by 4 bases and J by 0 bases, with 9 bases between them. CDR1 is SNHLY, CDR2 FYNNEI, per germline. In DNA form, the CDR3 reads TGTGCCAGCAGTGGGGACATCATGAACACTGAAGCTTTCTTT. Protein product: CASSGDIMNTEAFF.

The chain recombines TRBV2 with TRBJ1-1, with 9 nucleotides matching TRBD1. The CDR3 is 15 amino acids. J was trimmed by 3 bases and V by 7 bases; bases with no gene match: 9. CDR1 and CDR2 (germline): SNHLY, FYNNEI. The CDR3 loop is CASKILRDRDTEAFF. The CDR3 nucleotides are TGTGCCAGCAAAATACTCCGGGACAGGGACACTGAAGCTTTCTTT.

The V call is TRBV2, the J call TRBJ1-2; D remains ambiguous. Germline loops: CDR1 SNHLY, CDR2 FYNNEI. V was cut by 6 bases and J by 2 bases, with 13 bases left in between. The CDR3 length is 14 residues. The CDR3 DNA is TGTGCCAGCAGGGGGTCCGGCCACAACTATGGCTACACCTTC. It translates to CASRGSGHNYGYTF.

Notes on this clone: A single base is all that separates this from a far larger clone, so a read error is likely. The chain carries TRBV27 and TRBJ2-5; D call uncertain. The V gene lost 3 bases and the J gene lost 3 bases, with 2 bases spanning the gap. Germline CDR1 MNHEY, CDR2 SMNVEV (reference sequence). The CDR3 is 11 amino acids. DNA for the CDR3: TGTGCCAGCAGTTTGGAAGAGACCCAGTACTTC. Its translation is CASSLEETQYF.

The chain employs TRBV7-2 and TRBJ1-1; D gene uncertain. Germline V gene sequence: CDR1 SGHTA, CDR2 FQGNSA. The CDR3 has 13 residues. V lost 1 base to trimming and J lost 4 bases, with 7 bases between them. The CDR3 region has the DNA TGTGCCAGCAGCTTAGATTGGGGCACTGAAGCTTTCTTT. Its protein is CASSLDWGTEAFF.

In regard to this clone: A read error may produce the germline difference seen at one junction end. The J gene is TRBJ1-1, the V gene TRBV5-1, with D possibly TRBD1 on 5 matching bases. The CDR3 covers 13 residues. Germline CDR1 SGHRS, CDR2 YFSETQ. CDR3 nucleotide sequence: TGCGCCAGCAGCTTGGCCGGTAGATCGAGACAGAGCTTT. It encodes CASSLAGRSRQSF.

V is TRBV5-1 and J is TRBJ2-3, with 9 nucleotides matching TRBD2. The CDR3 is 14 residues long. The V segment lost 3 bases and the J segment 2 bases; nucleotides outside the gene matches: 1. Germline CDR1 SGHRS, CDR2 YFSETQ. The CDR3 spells CASSWTSDTDTQYF. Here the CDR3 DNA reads TGCGCCAGCAGCTGGACTAGCGACACAGATACGCAGTATTTT. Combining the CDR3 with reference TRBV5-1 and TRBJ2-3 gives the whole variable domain KAGVTQTPRYLIKTRGQQVTLSCSPISGHRSVSWYQQTPGQGLQFLFEYFSETQRNKGNFPGRFSGRQFSNSRSEMNVSTLELGDSALYLCASSWTSDTDTQYFGPGTRLTVL.

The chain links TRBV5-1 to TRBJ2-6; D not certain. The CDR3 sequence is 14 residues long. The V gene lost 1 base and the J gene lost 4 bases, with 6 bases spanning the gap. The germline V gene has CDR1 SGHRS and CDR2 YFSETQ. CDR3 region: CASSLSLGANVLTF. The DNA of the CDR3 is TGCGCCAGCAGCTTGTCTTTAGGGGCCAACGTCCTGACTTTC.

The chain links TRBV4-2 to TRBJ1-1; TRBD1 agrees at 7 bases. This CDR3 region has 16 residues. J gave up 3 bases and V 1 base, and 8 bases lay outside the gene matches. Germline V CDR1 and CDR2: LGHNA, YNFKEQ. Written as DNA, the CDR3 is TGTGCCAGCAGCCAAGTGAGTTACAGGGGTGACACTGAAGCTTTCTTT. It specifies CASSQVSYRGDTEAFF.

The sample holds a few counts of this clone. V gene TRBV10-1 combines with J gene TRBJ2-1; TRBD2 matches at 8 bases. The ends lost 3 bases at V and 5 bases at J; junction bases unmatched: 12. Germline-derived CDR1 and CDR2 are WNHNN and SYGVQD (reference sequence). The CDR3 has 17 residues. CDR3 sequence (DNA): TGCGCCAGCAGTGAATTTCCAGCGGGAGTCCCTCACAATGAGCAGTTCTTC. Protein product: CASSEFPAGVPHNEQFF.

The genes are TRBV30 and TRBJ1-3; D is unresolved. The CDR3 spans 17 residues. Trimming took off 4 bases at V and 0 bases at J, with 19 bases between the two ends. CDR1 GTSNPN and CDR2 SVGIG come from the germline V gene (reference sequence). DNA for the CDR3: TGTGCCTGGACGTCCTTCTTCGACGGCCACTCTGGAAACACCATATATTTT. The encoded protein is CAWTSFFDGHSGNTIYF. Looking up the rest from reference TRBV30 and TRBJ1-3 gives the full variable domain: SQTIHQWPATLVQPVGSPLSLECTVEGTSNPNLYWYRQAAGRGLQLLFYSVGIGQISSEVPQNLSASRPQDRQFILSSKKLLLSDSGFYLCAWTSFFDGHSGNTIYFGEGSWLTVV.

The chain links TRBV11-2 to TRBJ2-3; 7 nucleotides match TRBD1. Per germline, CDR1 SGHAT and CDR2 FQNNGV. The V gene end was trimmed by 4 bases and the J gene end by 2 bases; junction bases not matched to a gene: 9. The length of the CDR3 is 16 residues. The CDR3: CASSSTPGQITDTQYF. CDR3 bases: TGTGCCAGCAGCTCAACACCGGGACAGATCACAGATACGCAGTATTTT.

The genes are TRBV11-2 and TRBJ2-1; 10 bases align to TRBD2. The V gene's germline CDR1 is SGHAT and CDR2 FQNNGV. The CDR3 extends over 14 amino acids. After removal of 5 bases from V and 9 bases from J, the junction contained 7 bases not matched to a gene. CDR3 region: CASSTMSGRGEQFF. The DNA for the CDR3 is TGTGCCAGCAGCACCATGAGCGGGAGGGGTGAGCAGTTCTTC.

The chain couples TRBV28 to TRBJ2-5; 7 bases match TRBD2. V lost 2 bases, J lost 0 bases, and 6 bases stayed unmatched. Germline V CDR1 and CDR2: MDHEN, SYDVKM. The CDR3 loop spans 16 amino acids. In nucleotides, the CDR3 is TGTGCCAGCAGTTTAGGGCTAGCGGCTAACCAAGAGACCCAGTACTTC. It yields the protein CASSLGLAANQETQYF.

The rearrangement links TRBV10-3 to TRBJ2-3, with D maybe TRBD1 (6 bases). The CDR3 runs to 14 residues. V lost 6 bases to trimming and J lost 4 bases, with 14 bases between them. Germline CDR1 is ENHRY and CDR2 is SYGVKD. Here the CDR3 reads CAISLQGTADTQYF. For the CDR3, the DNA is TGTGCCATCAGCCTACAGGGTACGGCAGATACGCAGTATTTT.

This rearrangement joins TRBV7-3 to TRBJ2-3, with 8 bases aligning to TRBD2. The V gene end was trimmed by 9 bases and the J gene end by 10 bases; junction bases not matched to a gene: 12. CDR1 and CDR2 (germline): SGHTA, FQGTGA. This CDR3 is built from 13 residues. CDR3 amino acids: CASRTSLEGAQYF. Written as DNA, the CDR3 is TGTGCCAGTAGGACTAGCTTAGAAGGGGCGCAGTATTTT.

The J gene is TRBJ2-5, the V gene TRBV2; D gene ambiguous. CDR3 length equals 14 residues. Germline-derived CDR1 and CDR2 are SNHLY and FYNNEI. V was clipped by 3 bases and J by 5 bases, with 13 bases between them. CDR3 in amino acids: CASSDYSFWETQYF. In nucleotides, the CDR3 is TGTGCCAGCAGTGACTATAGTTTCTGGGAGACCCAGTACTTC.

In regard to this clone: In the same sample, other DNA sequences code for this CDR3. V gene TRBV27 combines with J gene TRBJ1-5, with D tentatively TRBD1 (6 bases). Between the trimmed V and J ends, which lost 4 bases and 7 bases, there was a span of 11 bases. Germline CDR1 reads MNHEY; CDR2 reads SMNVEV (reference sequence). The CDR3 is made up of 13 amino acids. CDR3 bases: TGTGCCAGCAGTTCCCAGGGGCGACAGCCCCAGCATTTT. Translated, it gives CASSSQGRQPQHF.

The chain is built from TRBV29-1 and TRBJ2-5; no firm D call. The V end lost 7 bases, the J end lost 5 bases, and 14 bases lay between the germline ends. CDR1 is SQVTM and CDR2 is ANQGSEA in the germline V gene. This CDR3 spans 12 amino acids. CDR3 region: CSAPSLAETQYF. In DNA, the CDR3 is TGCAGCGCCCCTTCTCTCGCGGAGACCCAGTACTTC.

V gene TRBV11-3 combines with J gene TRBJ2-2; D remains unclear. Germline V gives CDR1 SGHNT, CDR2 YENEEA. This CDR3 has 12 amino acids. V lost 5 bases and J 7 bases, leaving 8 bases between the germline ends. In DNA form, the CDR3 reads TGTGCCAGCAGCCCCGCGCTCGGGGAGCTGTTTTTT. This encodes CASSPALGELFF.

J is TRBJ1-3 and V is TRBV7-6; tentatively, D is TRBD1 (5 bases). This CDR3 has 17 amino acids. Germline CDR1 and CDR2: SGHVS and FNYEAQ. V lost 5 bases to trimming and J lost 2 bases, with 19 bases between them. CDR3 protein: CASSPMGQGDAGNTIYF. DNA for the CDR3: TGTGCCAGCAGCCCTATGGGCCAGGGTGACGCTGGAAACACCATATATTTT.

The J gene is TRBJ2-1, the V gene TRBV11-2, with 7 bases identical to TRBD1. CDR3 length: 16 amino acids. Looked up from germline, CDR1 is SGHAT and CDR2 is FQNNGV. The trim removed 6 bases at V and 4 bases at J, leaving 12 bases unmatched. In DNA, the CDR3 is TGTGCCAGCAGTTCAGGTGGTGGGACAGAGTACAATGAGCAGTTCTTC. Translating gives CASSSGGGTEYNEQFF.

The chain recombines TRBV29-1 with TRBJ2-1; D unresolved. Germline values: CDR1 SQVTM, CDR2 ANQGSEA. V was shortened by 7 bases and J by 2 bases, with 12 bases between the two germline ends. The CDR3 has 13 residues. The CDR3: CSAWPGPYNEQFF. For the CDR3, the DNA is TGCAGCGCCTGGCCGGGTCCCTACAATGAGCAGTTCTTC.